The 6 T cell receptor beta chains below all came from one sample that was sequenced in a study of blood T cell repertoires in COVID-19. Profiling relied on immunoSEQ multiplex PCR, and the TCRdb table lists in-frame clones only, not all of them. The profile covers more than 70,000 clones, with approximately 78% appearing a single time and nearly 5% taken by the ten largest. The sample consisted of peripheral blood. The receptors here all came from a woman older than 75 with active or convalescent COVID-19.

The CDR3 DNA reads TGTGCCAGCAGTTACTACAGGGGCGCAGATACGCAGTATTTT. As protein: CASSYYRGADTQYF. The chain recombines TRBV6-5 with TRBJ2-3, with 7 bases identical to TRBD1. CDR3 length: 14 amino acids. The germline V gene encodes CDR1 MNHEY and CDR2 SVGAGI. The trim removed 1 base at V and 4 bases at J, leaving 2 bases unmatched.

This rearrangement joins TRBV3-1 (or the pseudogene TRBV3-2) to TRBJ2-7; D remains ambiguous. Trimming took 2 bases from V and 1 from J, leaving 6 bases between them. This CDR3 contains 13 residues. Germline assignment: CDR1 LGHDT and CDR2 YNNKEL (reference sequence). Written as DNA, the CDR3 is TGTGCCAGCAGCCAATCCCCGTCCTACGAGCAGTACTTC. Its translation: CASSQSPSYEQYF.

The rearrangement links TRBV19 to TRBJ1-2, with TRBD1 matching 9 bases. Losses at the gene ends were 5 bases for V and 6 bases for J; bases not matched to a gene: 4. The CDR3 runs 13 residues. Germline CDR1 reads LNHDA; CDR2 reads SQIVND (reference sequence). CDR3 coding DNA: TGTGCCAGTAGTCGGGGACAGGGCAATGGCTACACCTTC. Amino acids: CASSRGQGNGYTF. The full variable domain, completed using reference TRBV19 and TRBJ1-2, is DGGITQSPKYLFRKEGQNVTLSCEQNLNHDAMYWYRQDPGQGLRLIYYSQIVNDFQKGDIAEGYSVSREKKESFPLTVTSAQKNPTAFYLCASSRGQGNGYTFGSGTRLTVV.

The chain carries TRBV11-2 and TRBJ2-2, with D maybe TRBD1 (5 bases). Germline V CDR1 and CDR2: SGHAT, FQNNGV. V lost 6 bases and J 1 base, leaving 9 bases between the germline ends. The CDR3 covers 14 residues. The CDR3 nucleotides are TGTGCCAGCAGGGACATGGGGAACACCGGGGAGCTGTTTTTT. It specifies CASRDMGNTGELFF.

The rearrangement uses TRBV7-2 and TRBJ2-2; maybe TRBD2 (5 bases). Germline CDR1 SGHTA, CDR2 FQGNSA. The CDR3 totals 15 residues. V dropped 0 bases and J dropped 1 base, with 6 bases sitting between them. The CDR3 region is CASSLAGENTGELFF. CDR3 coding DNA: TGTGCCAGCAGCTTAGCGGGAGAGAACACCGGGGAGCTGTTTTTT.

The J gene is TRBJ2-6, the V gene TRBV5-1, with D perhaps TRBD1 (6 bases). The CDR3 is made up of 20 amino acids. V lost 0 bases and J lost 0, with 19 bases in between. Germline V gives CDR1 SGHRS, CDR2 YFSETQ. DNA for the CDR3: TGCGCCAGCAGCTTGGCCATGCCCGGGACAAGGGGCTCTGGGGCCAACGTCCTGACTTTC. Translating it yields CASSLAMPGTRGSGANVLTF.